Each of the 20 T cell receptor beta chains below was sequenced from the same sample in a study of high-grade serous ovarian cancer treatment subgroups (dated by TCRdb to about 2021). Receptor libraries were prepared by the immunoSEQ multiplex PCR assay. Imported from immuneACCESS, the table was reduced by TCRdb to in-frame sequences with V and J called. These copies leave out some clones; in studies compared against another copy, an unresolved V gene accounts for under half, and the cause of the remainder is not known. In this sample the table shows thousands of clones, roughly 79% of which occur a single time. In total, the top ten clones hold around 10% of the sample. Tumor samples were obtained before definitive surgery or chemotherapy. Sequencing was done on a sample of tumor tissue. The receptors come from a human donor with high-grade serous ovarian cancer.

The chain combines TRBV30 with TRBJ2-5; tentatively, D is TRBD2 (5 bases). This CDR3 is built from 12 residues. Trimming shortened V by 2 bases and J by 3 bases, and 7 bases separated the two germline ends. Germline V lookup: CDR1 GTSNPN, CDR2 SVGIG (reference sequence). CDR3 nucleotide sequence: TGTGCCTGGAGTTCGGGGAAAGAGACCCAGTACTTC. Its translation is CAWSSGKETQYF.

J is TRBJ1-3 and V is TRBV4-3; D gene uncertain. The germline V gene encodes CDR1 LGHNA and CDR2 YSLEER. The CDR3 sequence is 15 residues long. The germline V and J ends were trimmed by 0 bases and 4 bases, with 10 bases remaining between them. The CDR3 sequence is CASSQDERPGNTIYF. In DNA form, the CDR3 reads TGCGCCAGCAGCCAAGATGAGCGGCCAGGAAACACCATATATTTT.

The J gene is TRBJ2-7, the V gene TRBV28; 7 bases agree with TRBD1. The CDR3 runs to 15 residues. V trimming: 6 bases; J trimming: 6 bases; junction bases outside the gene matches: 14. Germline CDR1 reads MDHEN; CDR2 reads SYDVKM. This CDR3 is CASSHRTGVVREQYF. The CDR3 bases are TGTGCCAGCAGCCACAGAACAGGGGTCGTACGCGAGCAGTACTTC.

The genes are TRBV6-1 and TRBJ1-1, with D unclear. The CDR3 runs 13 residues. CDR1 is MNHNS, CDR2 SASEGT, per germline. The V gene lost 1 base and the J gene lost 11 bases, with 14 bases spanning the gap. The CDR3: CASSEVGRLHAFF. Here the CDR3 DNA reads TGTGCCAGCAGTGAAGTTGGCCGCCTGCATGCTTTCTTT.

This rearrangement joins TRBV25-1 to TRBJ2-4; TRBD1 aligns across 8 bases. The CDR3 runs 14 residues. V gave up 5 bases and J gave up 4 bases; unmatched junction bases: 4. The V gene's germline CDR1 is MGHDK and CDR2 SYGVNS. Here the CDR3 reads CASSLGTGKNIQYF. DNA for the CDR3: TGTGCCAGCAGTCTTGGGACAGGAAAAAACATTCAGTACTTC.

Only a few counts were recorded for this clone. The chain couples TRBV5-6 to TRBJ2-1; D is uncertain. The CDR3 extends over 11 amino acids. From germline, CDR1 is SGHDT and CDR2 YYEEEE. Trimming removed 1 base from V and 9 bases from J, with 5 bases in between. CDR3 in amino acids: CASSLRAEQFF. The CDR3, as DNA: TGTGCCAGCAGCTTGAGGGCTGAGCAGTTCTTC.

V gene TRBV7-2 combines with J gene TRBJ2-3; TRBD2 matches at 8 bases. Per the germline V gene, CDR1 is SGHTA and CDR2 is FQGNSA. Unmatched junction bases numbered 12, after V lost 6 bases and J lost 4 bases. The CDR3 sequence is 16 residues long. In DNA, the CDR3 is TGTGCCAGCAGATTAACGTCCAGCGGGGGCCCAGATACGCAGTATTTT. Translation: CASRLTSSGGPDTQYF.

The rearrangement links TRBV5-6 to TRBJ2-2; TRBD2 matches at 13 bases. The length of the CDR3 is 16 residues. The junction had 2 bases not matched to a gene; V was cut back by 4 bases and J by 2 bases. Looked up from germline, CDR1 is SGHDT and CDR2 is YYEEEE. CDR3 in amino acids: CASSGGLAGNTGELFF. CDR3 nucleotides: TGTGCCAGCAGCGGGGGACTAGCGGGAAACACCGGGGAGCTGTTTTTT.

The rearrangement links TRBV9 to TRBJ2-2; tentatively, D is TRBD2 (5 bases). The CDR3 extends over 15 amino acids. The germline V gene has CDR1 SGDLS and CDR2 YYNGEE. V dropped 2 bases and J dropped 0 bases, with 8 bases sitting between them. In DNA, the CDR3 is TGTGCCAGCAGCGTGGGCGGGTCGAACACCGGGGAGCTGTTTTTT. Amino acid sequence: CASSVGGSNTGELFF. The full variable domain, in which reference TRBV9 and TRBJ2-2 provide the parts outside the CDR3, is DSGVTQTPKHLITATGQRVTLRCSPRSGDLSVYWYQQSLDQGLQFLIQYYNGEERAKGNILERFSAQQFPDLHSELNLSSLELGDSALYFCASSVGGSNTGELFFGEGSRLTVL.

The chain is built from TRBV7-8 and TRBJ1-1, with D unresolved. CDR1 is SGHVS, CDR2 FQNEAQ, per germline. Trimming cost V 5 bases and J 6 bases, with 16 bases left between them. The CDR3 totals 14 residues. Written as DNA, the CDR3 is TGTGCCAGCAGCGTTGACCGTCGGTACGCTGAAGCTTTCTTT. Amino acid sequence: CASSVDRRYAEAFF.

V gene TRBV10-3 combines with J gene TRBJ1-1, with D unclear. CDR1 is ENHRY, CDR2 SYGVKD, per germline. V was clipped by 4 bases and J by 1 base, with 10 bases between them. The CDR3 consists of 14 residues. Here the CDR3 DNA reads TGTGCCATCAGTGCGGCTCCGCCGAACACTGAAGCTTTCTTT. It translates to CAISAAPPNTEAFF.

The chain links TRBV30 to TRBJ2-5; D remains ambiguous. Germline V gene sequence: CDR1 GTSNPN, CDR2 SVGIG (reference sequence). V lost 2 bases and J lost 4, with 17 bases in between. This CDR3 spans 15 amino acids. CDR3 sequence: CAWSPLSGPGETQYF. CDR3 in DNA: TGTGCCTGGAGTCCCTTGTCCGGGCCCGGAGAGACCCAGTACTTC.

The gene calls are TRBV6-1 and TRBJ2-5; D gene unclear. V lost 2 bases to trimming and J lost 10 bases, with 8 bases between them. The CDR3 sequence is 11 residues long. Looked up from germline, CDR1 is MNHNS and CDR2 is SASEGT. The CDR3 protein is CASSEFSGQYF. CDR3 nucleotide sequence: TGTGCCAGCAGTGAATTCTCAGGCCAGTACTTC.

The count of this clone is one. The rearrangement joins TRBV6-6 to TRBJ2-5; a possible D gene is TRBD1 (6 bases). The CDR3 totals 14 residues. The V and J ends lost 4 bases and 0 bases respectively, with 9 bases between them. Per germline, CDR1 MNHNY and CDR2 SVGAGI (reference sequence). CDR3 region: CASSSQGHQETQYF. CDR3 nucleotides: TGTGCCAGCAGTTCTCAGGGGCACCAAGAGACCCAGTACTTC.

This chain uses TRBV7-9 with TRBJ1-3; D is uncertain. The CDR3 runs to 16 residues. Germline lookup yields CDR1 SEHNR and CDR2 FQNEAQ (reference sequence). The germline V and J ends were trimmed by 4 bases and 0 bases, with 13 bases remaining between them. In nucleotides, the CDR3 is TGTGCCAGCAGCTCGCGGGCACACCTCTCTGGAAACACCATATATTTT. This translates into CASSSRAHLSGNTIYF.

The rearrangement uses TRBV5-6 and TRBJ2-3, with D unclear. Germline values: CDR1 SGHDT, CDR2 YYEEEE. Trimming pared 0 bases from V and 2 bases from J, leaving 10 bases between. There are 15 residues in the CDR3. CDR3 region: CASSLGLASTDTQYF. Here the CDR3 DNA reads TGTGCCAGCAGCTTGGGGCTGGCTTCCACAGATACGCAGTATTTT.

This clone was observed a single time. The rearrangement uses TRBV4-3 and TRBJ2-2, with D unresolved. V was pared by 1 base and J by 6 bases, with 6 bases between. This CDR3 comprises 13 residues. Germline loops: CDR1 LGHNA, CDR2 YSLEER. CDR3 sequence (DNA): TGCGCCAGCAGCCAAGTTGGCGCCGGGGAGCTGTTTTTT. It specifies CASSQVGAGELFF.

This chain links TRBV6-6 with TRBJ1-6; D remains ambiguous. The CDR3 consists of 13 residues. Trimming stripped 8 bases from V and 3 bases from J, with 8 bases between. In germline, CDR1 is MNHNY, CDR2 SVGAGI (reference sequence). CDR3 residues: CASVGNYNSPLHF. The CDR3 DNA sequence: TGTGCCAGCGTGGGCAACTATAATTCACCCCTCCACTTT.

The chain carries TRBV6-5 and TRBJ1-2, with a possible D match to TRBD1 (6 bases). With 8 bases removed from V and 4 bases from J, the gap between germline ends came to 14 bases. The germline V gene has CDR1 MNHEY and CDR2 SVGAGI. This CDR3 contains 13 residues. CDR3 bases: TGTGCCAGCGCTCCTAGGGGGTTCTATGGCTACACCTTC. Protein product: CASAPRGFYGYTF.

This clone is categorized as large. This chain links TRBV6-6 with TRBJ1-2; TRBD1 matches at 9 bases. Germline loops: CDR1 MNHNY, CDR2 SVGAGI (reference sequence). V lost 5 bases and J lost 7; bases outside the gene matches: 11. This CDR3 is built from 15 residues. The CDR3 sequence: CASSVGQGLSSGYTF. The CDR3 DNA reads TGTGCCAGCAGTGTGGGACAGGGTCTGTCTAGTGGCTACACCTTC.